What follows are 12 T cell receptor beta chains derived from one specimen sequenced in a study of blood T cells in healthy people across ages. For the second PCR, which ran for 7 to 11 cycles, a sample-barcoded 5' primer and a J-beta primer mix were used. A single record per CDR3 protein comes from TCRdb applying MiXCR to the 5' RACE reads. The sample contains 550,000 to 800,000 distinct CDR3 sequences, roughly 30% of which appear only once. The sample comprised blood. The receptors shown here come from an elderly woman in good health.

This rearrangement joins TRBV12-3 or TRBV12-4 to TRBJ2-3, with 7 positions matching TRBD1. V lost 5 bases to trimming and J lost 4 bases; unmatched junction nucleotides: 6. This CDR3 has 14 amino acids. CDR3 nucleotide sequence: TGTGCCAGCAGTGACAGGGTCCCAGCAGATACGCAGTATTTT. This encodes CASSDRVPADTQYF.

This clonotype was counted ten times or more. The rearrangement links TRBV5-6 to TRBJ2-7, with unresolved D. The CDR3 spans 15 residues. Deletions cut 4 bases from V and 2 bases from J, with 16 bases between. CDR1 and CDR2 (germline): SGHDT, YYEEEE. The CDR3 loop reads CASSPISEVAYEQYF. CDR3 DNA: TGTGCCAGCAGCCCTATTTCAGAGGTGGCCTACGAGCAGTACTTC. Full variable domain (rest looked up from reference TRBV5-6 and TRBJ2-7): DAGVTQSPTHLIKTRGQQVTLRCSPKSGHDTVSWYQQALGQGPQFIFQYYEEEERQRGNFPDRFSGHQFPNYSSELNVNALLLGDSALYLCASSPISEVAYEQYFGPGTRLTVT.

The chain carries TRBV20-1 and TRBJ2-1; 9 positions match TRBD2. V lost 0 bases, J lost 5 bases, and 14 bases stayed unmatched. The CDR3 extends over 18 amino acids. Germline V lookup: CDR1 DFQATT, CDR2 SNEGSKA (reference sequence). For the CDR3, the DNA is TGCAGTGCTAGAGATCCGTTTTTTAGAGCGGGGGGACACAATGAGCAGTTCTTC. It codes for CSARDPFFRAGGHNEQFF.

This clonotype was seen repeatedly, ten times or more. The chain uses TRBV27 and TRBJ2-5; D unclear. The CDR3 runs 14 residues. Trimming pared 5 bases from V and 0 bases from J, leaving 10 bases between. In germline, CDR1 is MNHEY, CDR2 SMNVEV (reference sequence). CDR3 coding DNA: TGTGCCAGCAGTCCCGGACGTTACCAAGAGACCCAGTACTTC. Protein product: CASSPGRYQETQYF.

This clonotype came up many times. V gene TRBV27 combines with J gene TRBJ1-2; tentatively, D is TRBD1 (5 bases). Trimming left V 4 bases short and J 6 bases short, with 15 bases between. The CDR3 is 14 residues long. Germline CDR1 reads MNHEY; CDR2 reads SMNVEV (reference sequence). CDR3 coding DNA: TGTGCCAGCAGTTACGCAGGGTCGGAGAATGGCTACACCTTC. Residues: CASSYAGSENGYTF.

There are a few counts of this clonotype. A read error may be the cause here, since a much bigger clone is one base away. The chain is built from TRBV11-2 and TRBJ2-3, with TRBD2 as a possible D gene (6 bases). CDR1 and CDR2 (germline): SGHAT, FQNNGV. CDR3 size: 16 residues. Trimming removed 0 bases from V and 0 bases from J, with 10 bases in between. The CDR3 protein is CASSLEGGTSTDTQYF. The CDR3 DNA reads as TGTGCCAGCAGCTTAGAGGGCGGGACTAGCACAGATACGCAGTATTTT. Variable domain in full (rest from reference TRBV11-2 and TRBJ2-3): EAGVAQSPRYKIIEKRQSVAFWCNPISGHATLYWYQQILGQGPKLLIQFQNNGVVDDSQLPKDRFSAERLKGVDSTLKIQPAKLEDSAVYLCASSLEGGTSTDTQYFGPGTRLTVL.

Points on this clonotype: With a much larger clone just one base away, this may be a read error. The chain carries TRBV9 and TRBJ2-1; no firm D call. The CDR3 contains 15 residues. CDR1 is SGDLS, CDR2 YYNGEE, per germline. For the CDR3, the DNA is TGTGCCAGCAGCGCAACAAACTCAGGCTTGAATGTGCAGTTCTTC. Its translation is CASSATNSGLNVQFF.

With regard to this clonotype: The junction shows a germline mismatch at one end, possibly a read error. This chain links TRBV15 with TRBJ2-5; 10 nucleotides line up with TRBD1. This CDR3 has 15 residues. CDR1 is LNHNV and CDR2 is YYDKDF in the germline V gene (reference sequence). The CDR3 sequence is CATGRDRQGAREQYF. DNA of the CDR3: TGTGCCACCGGCAGAGATCGACAGGGGGCACGAGAGCAGTACTTC.

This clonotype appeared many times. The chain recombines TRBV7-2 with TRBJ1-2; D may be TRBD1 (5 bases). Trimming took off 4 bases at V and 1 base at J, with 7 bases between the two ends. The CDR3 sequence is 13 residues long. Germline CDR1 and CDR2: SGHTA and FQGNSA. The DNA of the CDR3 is TGTGCCAGCAGCTCTGACAGTAACTATGGCTACACCTTC. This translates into CASSSDSNYGYTF.

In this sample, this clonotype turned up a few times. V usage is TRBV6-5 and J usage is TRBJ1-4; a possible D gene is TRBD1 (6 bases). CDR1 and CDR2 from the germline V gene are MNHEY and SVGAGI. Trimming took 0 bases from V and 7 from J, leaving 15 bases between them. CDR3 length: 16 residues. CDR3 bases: TGTGCCAGCAGTTACTCGATGACAGGAAGCAGTGAAAAACTGTTTTTT. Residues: CASSYSMTGSSEKLFF.

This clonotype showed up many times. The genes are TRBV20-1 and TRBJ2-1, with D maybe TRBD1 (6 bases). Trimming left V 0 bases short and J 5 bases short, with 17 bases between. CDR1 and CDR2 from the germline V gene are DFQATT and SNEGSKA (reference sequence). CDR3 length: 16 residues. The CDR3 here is CSARDITGLVNNEQFF. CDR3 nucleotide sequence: TGCAGTGCTAGAGATATAACAGGGCTTGTAAACAATGAGCAGTTCTTC.

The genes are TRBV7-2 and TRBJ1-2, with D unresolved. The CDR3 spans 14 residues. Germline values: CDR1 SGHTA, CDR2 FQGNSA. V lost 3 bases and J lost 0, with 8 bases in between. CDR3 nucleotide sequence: TGTGCCAGCAGCTTTGAGCAGGCTAACTATGGCTACACCTTC. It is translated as CASSFEQANYGYTF.